Only a few counts were recorded for the clone carrying this T cell receptor beta chain. Everyone who took part was 18 to 89 years old, and they came from about 23 US areas. The data are from a study of blood T cell repertoires in COVID-19. Study-wide background: Sample material is recorded as cDNA or gDNA derived from T cells, B-cell-depleted T cells, or PBMCs.

V lost 7 bases, J lost 0 bases, and 16 bases lay in between. CDR1 SQVTM and CDR2 ANQGSEA come from the germline V gene. The CDR3 consists of 14 residues. Per the authors' pipeline: By means of reference gene primer amplification, nucleated cell counts were estimated. The data were produced by immunoSEQ multiplex PCR, yet TCRdb's version contains in-frame clones alone and is incomplete. The V and J calls and clone size are taken from that table; D and trimming were inferred from the DNA. This repertoire shows about 240,000 clones, around 88% found once; its top ten account for less than 4%. The J gene is TRBJ2-7, the V gene TRBV29-1, with D maybe TRBD2 (6 bases). Sequenced sample: PBMCs or T cells enriched from blood (not recorded which). The origin of this receptor is a woman in her thirties or forties with acute COVID-19. Here the CDR3 DNA reads TGCAGCGCCCTTCCAGGAGGGCACTCCTACGAGCAGTACTTC. It specifies CSALPGGHSYEQYF.